The 6 T cell receptor beta chains reported below all come from one sample, sequenced in a study of cytomegalovirus exposure and HLA in healthy donors. Vbeta (60) and Jbeta (13) primers were used in the PCR. Repertoires were generated with immunoSEQ multiplex PCR, while TCRdb's copy carries only in-frame clones and drops some. The sample shows approximately 80,000 clones, around 80% of them seen only once. Material: PBMCs. These receptors were obtained from a male donor in good health and CMV-seropositive.

This clone occurred once. The V gene is TRBV11-2, the J gene TRBJ1-3; D remains unclear. Deletions cut 1 base from V and 7 bases from J, with 14 bases between. Germline V CDR1 and CDR2: SGHAT, FQNNGV. The CDR3 consists of 15 residues. CDR3 in DNA: TGTGCCAGCAGCTTAGGTCTCCGGGAAGGGAACACCATATATTTT. Translating it yields CASSLGLREGNTIYF.

The genes are TRBV27 and TRBJ1-4, with no clear D. V shed 2 bases and J shed 3 bases, with 10 bases lying between them. The CDR3 loop spans 15 amino acids. CDR1 and CDR2 from the germline V gene are MNHEY and SMNVEV (reference sequence). DNA of the CDR3: TGTGCCAGCAGTTTAAGGCAGGCACCTAATGAAAAACTGTTTTTT. It translates to CASSLRQAPNEKLFF. Full variable domain (rest looked up from reference TRBV27 and TRBJ1-4): EAQVTQNPRYLITVTGKKLTVTCSQNMNHEYMSWYRQDPGLGLRQIYYSMNVEVTDKGDVPEGYKVSRKEKRNFPLILESPSPNQTSLYFCASSLRQAPNEKLFFGSGTQLSVL.

A few counts support this clone. CDR3 protein: CASSPRRLGNEQFF. CDR3 nucleotide sequence: TGTGCCAGCAGTCCCCGCAGGTTGGGCAATGAGCAGTTCTTC. The chain employs TRBV6-1 and TRBJ2-1; D gene unclear. The CDR3 length is 14 residues. V lost 5 bases, J lost 6 bases, and 14 bases lay in between. Germline V gene sequence: CDR1 MNHNS, CDR2 SASEGT.

The chain joins TRBV29-1 to TRBJ1-1; no clear D. The CDR3 runs to 12 residues. The V end lost 6 bases, the J end lost 3 bases, and 11 bases lay between the germline ends. Per germline, CDR1 SQVTM and CDR2 ANQGSEA. CDR3 nucleotides: TGCAGCGTCCGGGTTTCAGACACTGAAGCTTTCTTT. Protein sequence: CSVRVSDTEAFF.

The J gene is TRBJ2-3, the V gene TRBV6-4; possibly TRBD2 for D (5 bases). Germline CDR1 is MRHNA and CDR2 is SNTAGT. The CDR3 extends over 13 amino acids. Trimming took 5 bases from V and 1 from J, leaving 7 bases between them. The CDR3 DNA reads TGTGCCAGCAGTCCAGCGGGCACAGATACGCAGTATTTT. It yields the protein CASSPAGTDTQYF.

This clone has just a few counts. The rearrangement uses TRBV19 and TRBJ2-7; TRBD1 matches 9 bases. J gave up 2 bases and V 10 bases, and 3 bases lay outside the gene matches. The CDR3 contains 12 residues. Germline CDR1 and CDR2: LNHDA and SQIVND (reference sequence). The CDR3 loop reads CATGQGTYEQYF. The CDR3 DNA follows: TGTGCCACAGGACAGGGGACCTACGAGCAGTACTTC.